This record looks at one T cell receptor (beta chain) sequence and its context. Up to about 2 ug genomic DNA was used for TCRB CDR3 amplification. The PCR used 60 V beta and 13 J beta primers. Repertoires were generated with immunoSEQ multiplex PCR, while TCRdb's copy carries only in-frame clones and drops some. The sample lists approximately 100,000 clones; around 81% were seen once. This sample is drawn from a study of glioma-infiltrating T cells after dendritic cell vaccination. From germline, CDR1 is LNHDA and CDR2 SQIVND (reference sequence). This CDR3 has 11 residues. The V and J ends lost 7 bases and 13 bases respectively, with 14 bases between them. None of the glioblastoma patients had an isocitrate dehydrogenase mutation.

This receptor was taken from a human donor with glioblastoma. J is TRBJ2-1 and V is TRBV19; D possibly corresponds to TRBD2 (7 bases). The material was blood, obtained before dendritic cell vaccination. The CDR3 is CASTLGGRQFF. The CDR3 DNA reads TGTGCCAGTACCCTGGGGGGGCGACAGTTCTTC.